This T cell receptor (beta chain) was retrieved from a study of technical replicates of blood from a few donors. V lost 0 bases, J lost 0 bases, and 11 bases lay in between. Looked up from germline, CDR1 is MNHEY and CDR2 is SVGAGI. CDR3 length: 16 residues. This table comes from immunoSEQ multiplex PCR, and its TCRdb copy is limited to in-frame clones, with some not included. The sample gives about 68,000 clones, about 97% of which show up once; approximately 0.26% is in the top ten. The chain has TRBV6-5 and TRBJ1-1; a weak D match, TRBD1 (6 bases). Sequenced input: T cells isolated from PBMCs. This receptor was taken from a human donor in good health. The chain's CDR3 is CASSYSPQGMNTEAFF. The DNA for the CDR3 is TGTGCCAGCAGTTACTCGCCACAGGGCATGAACACTGAAGCTTTCTTT.